This is a list of T cell receptor beta chains from one sample in a study of blood T cell repertoires in COVID-19. Profiled with immunoSEQ multiplex PCR; TCRdb holds only in-frame clones, not every one. The sample yields over 90,000 clones, roughly 90% seen once. The sequenced sample was peripheral blood. Receptors were obtained from a woman aged 50 to 65 with COVID-19, enrolled during active disease. CDR3s include the opening cysteine and the closing phenylalanine or tryptophan. The order of the fields is V gene, J gene, D gene, clone size, CDR3 protein, CDR3 DNA. A D gene is named only where the DNA matches it firmly. Part of the rows lack a size; the others show once, few, many or a class for expanded clones.

TRBV24-1,TRBJ1-2,.,once,CATSKGGISYGYTF,TGTGCCACCAGTAAAGGAGGGATCAGCTATGGCTACACCTTC
TRBV5-4,TRBJ2-3,.,.,CASSFYTDTQYF,TGTGCCAGCAGCTTCTATACAGATACGCAGTATTTT
TRBV7-9,TRBJ1-1,.,.,CASSLASTVRSDTEAFF,TGTGCCAGCAGCTTAGCTTCGACAGTAAGATCGGACACTGAAGCTTTCTTT
TRBV11-3,TRBJ2-7,.,.,CASSLEASSGPYEQYF,TGTGCCAGCAGCTTAGAGGCTAGCTCGGGCCCCTACGAGCAGTACTTC
TRBV7-2,TRBJ2-1,TRBD2,.,CASSYYGAGAYNEQFF,TGTGCCAGCAGCTACTACGGAGCGGGAGCATACAATGAGCAGTTCTTC
TRBV19,TRBJ2-1,TRBD2,.,CASRVRGGASYNEQFF,TGTGCCAGTAGGGTTCGCGGGGGGGCGAGCTACAATGAGCAGTTCTTC
TRBV4-2,TRBJ1-2,.,.,CASSPQALSYGYTF,TGTGCCAGCAGCCCCCAGGCACTGAGCTATGGCTACACCTTC
TRBV18,TRBJ2-2,TRBD1,.,CASSRPRGLPNTGELFF,TGTGCCAGCTCACGTCCTAGGGGGCTACCCAACACCGGGGAGCTGTTTTTT
TRBV6-6,TRBJ2-7,TRBD2,.,CASSALAGGAYEQYF,TGTGCCAGCAGTGCGCTAGCGGGGGGTGCCTACGAGCAGTACTTC
TRBV30,TRBJ1-5,TRBD1,.,CAWSGGDRMGNQPQHF,TGTGCCTGGAGTGGAGGGGACAGGATGGGCAATCAGCCCCAGCATTTT
TRBV7-8,TRBJ1-4,TRBD1,.,CASSLTGPLGKLFF,TGTGCCAGCAGCTTGACAGGGCCCTTAGGAAAACTGTTTTTT
TRBV6-2/TRBV6-3,TRBJ1-1,TRBD1,.,CASSYRRTGGEAARVAFF,TGTGCCAGCAGTTATCGGAGAACAGGGGGCGAGGCGGCCCGTGTAGCTTTCTTT
TRBV5-1,TRBJ2-3,.,.,CASSLGPGIVTDTQYF,TGCGCCAGCAGCTTGGGTCCGGGTATCGTAACAGATACGCAGTATTTT
TRBV11-2,TRBJ2-2,TRBD2,.,CASSFVGTRGVGELFF,TGTGCCAGCAGCTTCGTTGGGACTAGAGGTGTCGGGGAGCTGTTTTTT
TRBV11-3,TRBJ2-7,TRBD2,.,CASSLGAAWERETYEQYF,TGTGCCAGCAGCTTAGGCGCAGCCTGGGAGCGGGAGACCTACGAGCAGTACTTC
TRBV19,TRBJ1-1,.,once,CASSRTRDSRVSTEAFF,TGTGCCAGTAGCAGAACGAGGGATTCTCGGGTAAGCACTGAAGCTTTCTTT
TRBV7-6,TRBJ1-1,.,.,CASSRDSNTEAFF,TGTGCCAGCAGCCGGGACTCCAACACTGAAGCTTTCTTT
TRBV5-1,TRBJ1-1,.,.,CASSLGVMNTEAFF,TGCGCCAGCAGCTTGGGAGTTATGAACACTGAAGCTTTCTTT
TRBV10-2,TRBJ2-2,TRBD2,.,CASTPGLVDTGELFF,TGCGCCAGCACCCCAGGACTAGTAGACACCGGGGAGCTGTTTTTT
TRBV3-1/TRBV3-2,TRBJ2-4,TRBD1,.,CASSPRRDRDVSDIQYF,TGTGCCAGCAGCCCACGCCGGGACAGGGACGTCTCGGACATTCAGTACTTC
TRBV4-1,TRBJ2-5,.,.,CASSQWYGVETQYF,TGCGCCAGCAGCCAATGGTACGGGGTGGAGACCCAGTACTTC
TRBV20-1,TRBJ1-1,.,.,CSAIQGEAFF,TGCAGTGCGATCCAGGGTGAAGCTTTCTTT
TRBV5-1,TRBJ1-2,.,.,CASSQDTANYGYTF,TGCGCCAGCAGCCAGGACACTGCTAACTATGGCTACACCTTC
TRBV12-3/TRBV12-4,TRBJ1-2,.,.,CASGGFRGGYTF,TGTGCCAGCGGCGGATTTAGAGGTGGCTACACCTTC
TRBV5-1,TRBJ1-1,.,.,CASSLTGNTEAFF,TGCGCCAGCAGCTTAACAGGGAACACTGAAGCTTTCTTT
TRBV4-1,TRBJ2-4,TRBD1,.,CASSPPGQKRAKNIQYF,TGCGCCAGCAGCCCGCCGGGACAGAAAAGAGCCAAAAACATTCAGTACTTC
TRBV12-3/TRBV12-4,TRBJ1-2,.,.,CASSLSRSYGYTF,TGTGCCAGCAGTTTGAGTAGATCCTATGGCTACACCTTC
TRBV7-6,TRBJ2-2,TRBD1,.,CASSQGQTNTGELFF,TGTGCCAGCAGTCAGGGACAGACAAACACCGGGGAGCTGTTTTTT
TRBV14,TRBJ1-6,.,.,CASSRGGRNSPLHF,TGTGCCAGCAGTCGAGGAGGGAGGAATTCACCCCTCCACTTT
TRBV10-3,TRBJ1-5,TRBD1,.,CAISETGGNQPQHF,TGTGCCATCAGTGAAACAGGGGGAAATCAGCCCCAGCATTTT
TRBV4-1,TRBJ1-1,.,.,CASSQDVGAENTEAFF,TGCGCCAGCAGCCAAGATGTAGGAGCAGAGAACACTGAAGCTTTCTTT
TRBV28,TRBJ2-4,.,.,CASSFKGRLLAKNIQYF,TGTGCCAGCAGTTTTAAGGGGCGGCTTCTAGCCAAAAACATTCAGTACTTC
TRBV4-3,TRBJ2-3,.,.,CASSQGSRPTDTQYF,TGCGCCAGCAGCCAAGGATCCAGGCCCACAGATACGCAGTATTTT
TRBV7-2,TRBJ1-2,.,.,CASSLTRGGYTF,TGTGCCAGCAGCTTAACCCGGGGTGGCTACACCTTC
TRBV5-4,TRBJ2-3,.,.,CASSLGAGSTDTQYF,TGTGCCAGCAGCTTGGGGGCGGGGAGCACAGATACGCAGTATTTT
TRBV6-2/TRBV6-3,TRBJ2-7,TRBD1,.,CASSFNRGGEQYF,TGTGCCAGCAGTTTTAACAGGGGCGGGGAGCAGTACTTC
TRBV27,TRBJ1-5,.,.,CASSLVQDRNQPQHF,TGTGCCAGCAGTTTGGTACAGGACCGCAATCAGCCCCAGCATTTT
TRBV3-1/TRBV3-2,TRBJ2-3,TRBD2,once,CASSQRTSGGDTQYF,TGTGCCAGCAGCCAAAGGACTAGCGGAGGAGATACGCAGTATTTT
TRBV3-1/TRBV3-2,TRBJ1-6,TRBD1,.,CASSREGADSPLHF,TGTGCCAGCAGCCGAGAGGGGGCTGATTCACCCCTCCACTTT
TRBV25-1,TRBJ1-3,TRBD1,.,CASSPGQGVLYF,TGTGCCAGCAGCCCAGGACAGGGGGTATTATATTTT
TRBV5-8,TRBJ1-3,TRBD1,.,CASSVRGTGVGNTIYF,TGTGCCAGCAGCGTCCGAGGGACAGGGGTTGGAAACACCATATATTTT
TRBV6-1,TRBJ1-1,.,.,CASSDGALLEAFF,TGTGCCAGCAGTGACGGAGCTCTCCTCGAAGCTTTCTTT